The 24 T cell receptor beta chains reported below all come from one sample, sequenced in a study of beta chain features in type 1 diabetes. Sequencing targeted expressed TCRB transcripts, as all isolated RNA had been reverse transcribed. The method was immunoSEQ multiplex PCR; TCRdb's version includes in-frame clones alone and lacks a portion of them. The sample includes over 150,000 clones, around a tenth of them seen just once. No antigens are known for them. Study-level points and caveats: TCRB CDR3s from Type 1 diabetes patients were moderately but significantly shorter in all four CD4+ subsets.

The sample consisted of central memory CD4+ T cells from blood. The origin of the receptors is a man aged 30 to 45 with type 1 diabetes.

The chain employs TRBV2 and TRBJ2-6; 9 nucleotides line up with TRBD1. The germline V gene encodes CDR1 SNHLY and CDR2 FYNNEI. Losses at the gene ends were 6 bases for V and 1 base for J; bases not matched to a gene: 7. The CDR3 extends over 17 amino acids. The CDR3 protein is CASSDRDRVSGANVLTF. DNA for the CDR3: TGTGCCAGCAGCGACCGGGACAGGGTATCTGGGGCCAACGTCCTGACTTTC.

This clone was found a few times. The V call is TRBV7-2, the J call TRBJ1-1; TRBD1 might be the D (5 bases). CDR3 length: 12 residues. The V gene's germline CDR1 is SGHTA and CDR2 FQGNSA. Trimming pared 3 bases from V and 7 bases from J, leaving 9 bases between. CDR3 bases: TGTGCCAGCAGCTTTTTAAGGGGTGAAGCTTTCTTT. This gives the protein CASSFLRGEAFF.

This clone appeared once. The V call is TRBV4-2, the J call TRBJ1-2; weak D call: TRBD1 (6 bases). CDR1 is LGHNA, CDR2 YNFKEQ, per germline. The CDR3 spans 14 residues. Trimming took off 0 bases at V and 11 bases at J, with 16 bases between the two ends. CDR3 nucleotide sequence: TGTGCCAGCAGCCAAGATCGTGGACAGCTAATATACACCTTC. Its protein is CASSQDRGQLIYTF.

This rearrangement joins TRBV29-1 to TRBJ2-7, with 7 bases identical to TRBD1. The V gene end was trimmed by 4 bases and the J gene end by 6 bases; junction bases not matched to a gene: 9. Germline V CDR1 and CDR2: SQVTM, ANQGSEA. The CDR3 has 13 residues. The CDR3 loop is CSVAPDRAGEQYF. The CDR3 bases are TGCAGCGTTGCTCCTGACAGGGCGGGCGAGCAGTACTTC.

This clone has only a few counts. The rearrangement links TRBV28 to TRBJ2-7, with 11 bases lining up with TRBD2. Trimming removed 6 bases from V and 3 bases from J; junction bases left unmatched: 1. The CDR3 has 13 residues. Germline-derived CDR1 and CDR2 are MDHEN and SYDVKM. The CDR3 nucleotides read TGTGCCAGCAGGACTAGCGGGATCTACGAGCAGTACTTC. It encodes CASRTSGIYEQYF.

The CDR3 nucleotides read TGTGCCAGCAGCGCAGGACAGGGTAAAGAGACCCAGTACTTC. Protein: CASSAGQGKETQYF. This chain joins TRBV9 and TRBJ2-5; 8 positions agree with TRBD1. The junction had 4 bases not matched to a gene; V was cut back by 3 bases and J by 3 bases. Germline V lookup: CDR1 SGDLS, CDR2 YYNGEE. The CDR3 runs 14 residues.

This clone was seen a few times. The chain is built from TRBV7-8 and TRBJ2-2; 9 bases match TRBD2. The CDR3 runs to 15 residues. Per the germline V gene, CDR1 is SGHVS and CDR2 is FQNEAQ. Trimming cost V 5 bases and J 7 bases; bases outside gene matches: 8. The CDR3 DNA sequence: TGTGCCAGCAGCGCTAGACTAGCGGCACACGGGGAGCTGTTTTTT. Protein: CASSARLAAHGELFF.

V usage is TRBV7-8 and J usage is TRBJ2-5; 9 bases align to TRBD1. Per germline, CDR1 SGHVS and CDR2 FQNEAQ. This CDR3 spans 15 amino acids. V shed 1 base, J shed 5 bases, and the junction held 5 bases outside the gene matches. CDR3 sequence (DNA): TGTGCCAGCAGCTTAGAGACAGGGGGTGGGGAGACCCAGTACTTC. Translating gives CASSLETGGGETQYF. Supplemented by reference TRBV7-8 and TRBJ2-5, the full variable domain reads GAGVSQSPRYKVAKRGQDVALRCDPISGHVSLFWYQQALGQGPEFLTYFQNEAQLDKSGLPSDRFFAERPEGSVSTLKIQRTQQEDSAVYLCASSLETGGGETQYFGPGTRLLVL.

This rearrangement joins TRBV18 to TRBJ2-5; TRBD2 matches at 7 bases. Losses at the gene ends were 5 bases for V and 5 bases for J; bases not matched to a gene: 20. The germline V gene has CDR1 KGHSH and CDR2 LQKENI. CDR3 size: 18 residues. The CDR3 DNA follows: TGTGCCAGCTCAGCTACTAGCTGGGCGGGAGTTAATCAGGAGACCCAGTACTTC. Amino acids: CASSATSWAGVNQETQYF.

A word on this clone: The CDR3 does not close with the conserved phenylalanine or tryptophan, likely indicating a read error. It is unclear where the CDR3 begins or ends on the DNA, so no DNA is shown, and the CDR3 is as TCRdb lists it. V is TRBV6-6 and J is TRBJ2-7; TRBD1, the table's D call, lacks a check against the DNA. The CDR3 has 12 amino acids, counting both end residues. Germline CDR1 and CDR2: MNHNY and SVGAGI (reference sequence). The CDR3 loop reads CASSFGQGGGEM.

This chain joins TRBV11-2 and TRBJ2-1; TRBD2 matches at 7 bases. Trimming at V came to 1 base and at J to 7 bases, leaving 1 base not matched to a gene. The CDR3 consists of 13 residues. The germline V gene has CDR1 SGHAT and CDR2 FQNNGV. The CDR3 is CASSLGLANEQFF. CDR3 in DNA: TGTGCCAGCAGCTTAGGACTAGCAAATGAGCAGTTCTTC. Supplemented by reference TRBV11-2 and TRBJ2-1, the full variable domain reads EAGVAQSPRYKIIEKRQSVAFWCNPISGHATLYWYQQILGQGPKLLIQFQNNGVVDDSQLPKDRFSAERLKGVDSTLKIQPAKLEDSAVYLCASSLGLANEQFFGPGTRLTVL.

This clone was detected a few times. The chain employs TRBV2 and TRBJ2-6, with 8 bases identical to TRBD2. Germline loops: CDR1 SNHLY, CDR2 FYNNEI. This CDR3 region has 15 residues. J gave up 1 base and V 6 bases, and 2 bases lay outside the gene matches. CDR3 loop: CASSGGVSGANVLTF. In nucleotides, the CDR3 is TGTGCCAGCAGCGGGGGGGTGTCTGGGGCCAACGTCCTGACTTTC.

The sample holds a few counts of this clone. This chain links TRBV5-1 with TRBJ2-1; the D gene is possibly TRBD2 (6 bases). CDR1 SGHRS and CDR2 YFSETQ come from the germline V gene. The CDR3 covers 14 residues. V was shortened by 0 bases and J by 4 bases, with 8 bases between the two germline ends. CDR3 in DNA: TGCGCCAGCAGCTTGGCCGCGGGATACAATGAGCAGTTCTTC. This translates into CASSLAAGYNEQFF.

This clone appeared a few times. The V and J genes are TRBV18 and TRBJ2-1; 10 bases are a match to TRBD2. The CDR3 contains 16 residues. With V trimmed by 1 base and J by 6 bases, 6 bases remained unmatched. Germline V lookup: CDR1 KGHSH, CDR2 LQKENI. The CDR3 sequence is CASSPQFLAGVNEQFF. The CDR3, as DNA: TGTGCCAGCTCACCACAATTCCTAGCGGGGGTCAATGAGCAGTTCTTC.

This clone was observed a few times. This chain links TRBV28 with TRBJ2-1; 9 bases line up with TRBD2. This CDR3 contains 17 residues. J was trimmed by 5 bases and V by 5 bases; bases with no gene match: 13. The V gene's germline CDR1 is MDHEN and CDR2 SYDVKM. CDR3 in amino acids: CASSPRPASGIHNEQFF. In DNA, the CDR3 is TGTGCCAGCAGTCCCCGCCCCGCTAGCGGGATACACAATGAGCAGTTCTTC. The whole variable domain, remainder taken from reference TRBV28 and TRBJ2-1, is DVKVTQSSRYLVKRTGEKVFLECVQDMDHENMFWYRQDPGLGLRLIYFSYDVKMKEKGDIPEGYSVSREKKERFSLILESASTNQTSMYLCASSPRPASGIHNEQFFGPGTRLTVL.

J is TRBJ2-2 and V is TRBV28, with 10 bases identical to TRBD2. The CDR3 is 15 residues long. Trimming took 4 bases from V and 3 from J; bases not matched to a gene: 2. Germline loops: CDR1 MDHEN, CDR2 SYDVKM. The CDR3 protein is CASSWTSGYTGELFF. In DNA form, the CDR3 reads TGTGCCAGCAGTTGGACTAGCGGATACACCGGGGAGCTGTTTTTT.

Only a few counts were recorded for this clone. The J gene is TRBJ2-7, the V gene TRBV30, with D maybe TRBD1 (6 bases). The V gene's germline CDR1 is GTSNPN and CDR2 SVGIG (reference sequence). This CDR3 region has 13 residues. With 5 bases removed from V and 1 base from J, the gap between germline ends came to 12 bases. CDR3 sequence (DNA): TGTGCCTGGGCCCGGGACATTTCCTACGAGCAGTACTTC. This gives the protein CAWARDISYEQYF.

This clone has a handful of counts. A junction end diverges from the germline sequence, so it may reflect a read error. The V gene is TRBV11-2, the J gene TRBJ1-2; D remains unclear. Germline loops: CDR1 SGHAT, CDR2 FQNNGV. The CDR3 contains 14 residues. CDR3 DNA sequence: TGTGCCACCAGCCCAAGCGCGCCTAACTATGGCTACACCTTC. Amino acids: CATSPSAPNYGYTF.

The chain couples TRBV18 to TRBJ2-1; TRBD2 might be the D (5 bases). V lost 6 bases and J 7 bases, leaving 10 bases between the germline ends. There are 12 residues in the CDR3. CDR1 and CDR2 (germline): KGHSH, LQKENI. Written as DNA, the CDR3 is TGTGCCAGCTCCCCGGAGGCGAATGAGCAGTTCTTC. This encodes CASSPEANEQFF.

This clone was seen a few times. As DNA, the CDR3 is TGCGCCAGCAGTCAAACGGGACAGGGGTGCACAGATACGCAGTATTTT. Translated, it gives CASSQTGQGCTDTQYF. V is TRBV23-1 and J is TRBJ2-3; 10 nucleotides line up with TRBD1. TRBV23-1 is given ORF status, its function remaining uncertain. This CDR3 has 16 amino acids. Germline trimming cut 2 bases from V and 1 base from J; bases unmatched to any gene: 3.

This clone was seen more than once but under ten times. The chain combines TRBV6-5 with TRBJ1-2, with 10 bases identical to TRBD1. This CDR3 is built from 14 residues. Germline CDR1 reads MNHEY; CDR2 reads SVGAGI. The V segment lost 4 bases and the J segment 8 bases; nucleotides outside the gene matches: 7. CDR3 nucleotide sequence: TGTGCCAGCAGTTGGAGACAGGGGGCAGGGGGCTACACCTTC. It is translated as CASSWRQGAGGYTF.

The genes are TRBV5-4 and TRBJ2-7; possibly TRBD1 for D (5 bases). Trimming cost V 7 bases and J 4 bases, with 9 bases left between them. The CDR3 contains 11 residues. CDR1 and CDR2 (germline): SGHNT, YYREEE (reference sequence). The CDR3 sequence is CASQGQYEQYF. CDR3 nucleotide sequence: TGTGCCAGCCAGGGCCAATACGAGCAGTACTTC.

V usage is TRBV6-5 and J usage is TRBJ2-7; D unresolved. Per germline, CDR1 MNHEY and CDR2 SVGAGI. The length of the CDR3 is 11 residues. Trimming stripped 7 bases from V and 5 bases from J, with 9 bases between. The CDR3 nucleotides are TGTGCCAGCACTGACCTAGACGAGCAGTACTTC. It translates to CASTDLDEQYF.

The gene calls are TRBV2 and TRBJ2-7; 7 bases fit TRBD1. This CDR3 spans 13 amino acids. CDR1 is SNHLY and CDR2 is FYNNEI in the germline V gene. V was pared by 5 bases and J by 2 bases, with 3 bases of the junction left unmatched. CDR3 coding DNA: TGTGCCAGCAGTTTACAGGGGACCTACGAGCAGTACTTC. This encodes CASSLQGTYEQYF. Full variable domain (rest looked up from reference TRBV2 and TRBJ2-7): EPEVTQTPSHQVTQMGQEVILRCVPISNHLYFYWYRQILGQKVEFLVSFYNNEISEKSEIFDDQFSVERPDGSNFTLKIRSTKLEDSAMYFCASSLQGTYEQYFGPGTRLTVT.